The following is a T cell receptor (beta chain) sequence with its context. Its antigen is not known. This sample is drawn from a study of regulatory T cells in long-lasting Graves disease. Germline V CDR1 and CDR2: MGHDK, SYGVNS. V lost 5 bases to trimming and J lost 8 bases; unmatched junction nucleotides: 8. CDR3 size: 14 residues. To make TCR beta libraries, researchers used iRepertoire HTBI primers and Arm-PCR of CDR3 regions. How the authors handled the data: Identification across samples found fewer than 65 TRBV and roughly 13 TRBJ segments. TCRdb recomputed calls from the multiplex PCR reads with MiXCR, one row per CDR3 protein. The V and J calls here are based on TCRdb, not the publication. The data contain approximately 400,000 distinct CDR3 sequences, 23% of them singletons. Described time point: persistent/refractory GD, antithyroid drugs over 5 years with positive TRAb. Making the TCR library involved RNA that had been extracted from PBMCs.

The study's findings and limits: Persistent Graves' patients showed less TCR diversity than newly diagnosed ones.

The sequencing used peripheral blood mononuclear cells (PBMCs), collected when the disease was refractory, from a patient treated with antithyroid drugs. This TCR came from a female donor with Graves disease. The chain recombines TRBV25-1 with TRBJ1-4; 7 bases agree with TRBD1. CDR3 protein: CASSTDREREKLFF. In DNA, the CDR3 is TGTGCCAGCAGTACCGACAGGGAGCGCGAAAAACTGTTTTTT.